This TCR beta chain was sequenced during a study of beta chain features in type 1 diabetes. Averaging approximately 0.11 L, one heparinised blood draw came from each individual donor. Stem cell-like memory, regulatory, central memory and naive CD4+ cells were sorted via CD45RO/CCR7/CD25/CD127/CD95/CD27. On this clone itself: No antigen is known for it.

Germline lookup yields CDR1 SQVTM and CDR2 ANQGSEA. CDR3 size: 16 residues. The trim removed 0 bases at V and 4 bases at J, leaving 6 bases unmatched. Since all of the isolated RNA was reverse transcribed, expressed TCRB transcripts were what got sequenced. TCRdb keeps only in-frame clones here, not all; method: immunoSEQ multiplex PCR. The sample yields hundreds of thousands of clones, 25% to 35% seen once. Study findings and constraints: Equally in patients and controls, PCR might preferentially amplify shorter templates.

The chain uses TRBV29-1 and TRBJ2-5; 12 nucleotides line up with TRBD2. Sequencing was carried out using naive CD4+ T cells from blood. This receptor was identified in a young man in good health. The CDR3 sequence: CSVEDHKTSGRETQYF. The DNA for the CDR3 is TGCAGCGTTGAAGATCATAAGACTAGCGGGAGAGAGACCCAGTACTTC.